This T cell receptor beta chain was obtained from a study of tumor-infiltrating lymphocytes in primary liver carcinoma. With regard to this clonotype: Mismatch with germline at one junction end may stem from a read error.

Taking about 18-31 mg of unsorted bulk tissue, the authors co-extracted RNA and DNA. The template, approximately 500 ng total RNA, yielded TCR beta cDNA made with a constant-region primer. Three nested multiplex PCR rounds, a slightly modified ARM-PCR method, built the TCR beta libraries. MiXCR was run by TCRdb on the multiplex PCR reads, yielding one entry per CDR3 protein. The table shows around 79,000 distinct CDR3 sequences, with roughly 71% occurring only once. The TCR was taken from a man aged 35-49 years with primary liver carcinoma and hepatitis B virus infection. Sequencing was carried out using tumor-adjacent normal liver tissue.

CDR3 DNA sequence: TGCAGCGGTCGGGCAGGTGGGGGAAATGAGCAGTTATTC. This gives the protein CSGRAGGGNEQLF. This chain links TRBV29-1 with TRBJ2-1; D is possibly TRBD1 or TRBD2 (5 bases each). Germline CDR1 and CDR2: SQVTM and ANQGSEA. CDR3 size: 13 residues.